This TCR beta chain was sequenced for a study of blood T cell repertoires in COVID-19. Background on the study: COVID-19 samples collected from the United States, Italy and Spain covered acute and convalescent phases. Sample material is recorded as cDNA or gDNA derived from T cells, B-cell-depleted T cells, or PBMCs.

This clone was seen a handful of times. V lost 6 bases to trimming and J lost 7 bases; unmatched junction nucleotides: 9. Germline V gives CDR1 PRHDT, CDR2 FYEKMQ (reference sequence). This CDR3 has 15 residues. Original processing methods: Reference gene primer amplification in the assay estimated nucleated cell counts. Assay used: immunoSEQ multiplex PCR; TCRdb lists only in-frame clones, some missing. V and J calls plus clone size are reproduced from that table; the DNA served to infer D and trimming. The sample includes around 25,000 clones, approximately 88% seen only once; the top ten take under 9.5%.

Sequencing used peripheral blood. J is TRBJ1-6 and V is TRBV13; 7 bases are a match to TRBD1. The clonotype comes from a human donor with active COVID-19. The donor label of this sample is uncertain. CDR3 nucleotides: TGTGCCAGCAGGCACAGAGGGGGCGAAAATTCACCCCTCCACTTT. This sequence encodes CASRHRGGENSPLHF.